These T cell receptor beta chains were read from a single sample in a study of spatial heterogeneity in lung cancer. MiXCR, applied by TCRdb to the 5' RACE reads, yields one record per CDR3 protein. The sample lists about 45,000 distinct CDR3 sequences, approximately 14% occurring once. The sequences come from PBMCs, collected at surgery. Every receptor here comes from a male donor with early-stage non-small cell lung cancer. Each CDR3 is given with its conserved first and last residue. D genes are given only for firm matches. Only some rows state a clone size, as once, few, many or a class for expanded clones.

j_call clone_size d_call v_call cdr3_aa cdr3_nt
TRBJ2-5 once TRBD2 TRBV7-8 CASSLGTTSGGQETQYF TGTGCCAGCAGCTTAGGGACAACTAGCGGGGGCCAAGAGACCCAGTACTTC
TRBJ1-2 - - TRBV13 CASSLSGGFDGYTF TGTGCCAGCAGCCTCTCAGGAGGTTTTGATGGCTACACCTTC
TRBJ1-4 - TRBD1 TRBV19 CASSITGVAYEKLFF TGTGCCAGTAGTATTACAGGGGTAGCCTACGAAAAACTGTTTTTT
TRBJ2-7 - - TRBV20-1 CSARLSGNYEQYF TGCAGTGCTAGACTCTCAGGGAACTACGAGCAGTACTTC
TRBJ2-5 - - TRBV29-1 CGTEAQYF TGCGGAACCGAGGCCCAGTACTTC
TRBJ1-2 - TRBD1 TRBV24-1 CATSAGDRVYGYTF TGTGCCACCAGTGCTGGGGACAGGGTCTATGGCTACACCTTC
TRBJ1-1 - - TRBV13 CASSLVWPGMNTEAFF TGTGCCAGCAGCTTAGTTTGGCCGGGAATGAACACTGAAGCTTTCTTT
TRBJ1-5 many - TRBV6-6 CASSYAGLGQPQHF TGTGCCAGCAGTTACGCGGGATTGGGGCAGCCCCAGCATTTT
TRBJ1-1 many - TRBV5-5 CASSLGRENTEAFF TGTGCCAGCAGCTTGGGAAGGGAGAACACTGAAGCTTTCTTT
TRBJ2-5 few - TRBV14 CASSHAPETQYF TGTGCCAGCAGCCATGCACCGGAGACCCAGTACTTC
TRBJ2-2 few - TRBV7-9 CASSLSRRATNTGELFF TGTGCCAGCAGCTTATCAAGGAGAGCGACGAACACCGGGGAGCTGTTTTTT
TRBJ2-7 many - TRBV6-5 CASSYDPSYEQYF TGTGCCAGCAGTTATGATCCCAGCTACGAGCAGTACTTC
TRBJ2-3 - TRBD2 TRBV24-1 CAIAGTTDTQYF TGTGCCATAGCGGGGACCACAGATACGCAGTATTTT
TRBJ2-3 - TRBD2 TRBV15 CATSGSGRGFTDTQYF TGTGCCACCAGCGGTAGCGGGAGGGGTTTCACAGATACGCAGTATTTT
TRBJ1-6 many - TRBV10-3 CAITQAEGDASPLHF TGTGCCATCACCCAGGCGGAAGGGGACGCTTCACCCCTCCACTTT
TRBJ1-6 few - TRBV5-1 CASSSRHRGRGSPLHF TGCGCCAGCAGCTCCCGACACCGGGGCCGCGGTTCACCCCTCCACTTT
TRBJ2-3 - TRBD2 TRBV7-2 CASSTDYAGASTQYF TGTGCCAGCAGCACGGACTATGCGGGAGCCTCTACGCAGTATTTT
TRBJ1-5 many - TRBV2 CASSRQYEPQHF TGTGCCAGCAGTAGGCAGTATGAGCCCCAGCATTTT
TRBJ2-1 many TRBD2 TRBV24-1 CATSDPWTSGEQFF TGTGCCACCAGTGATCCCTGGACTAGCGGGGAGCAGTTCTTC
TRBJ2-3 many - TRBV5-1 CASSLVGTGTDTQYF TGCGCCAGCAGCTTGGTCGGGACGGGCACAGATACGCAGTATTTT
TRBJ2-3 many - TRBV10-3 CAISDRQGTDTQYF TGTGCCATCAGTGATCGGCAAGGCACAGATACGCAGTATTTT
TRBJ2-7 - - TRBV5-1 CASSEDRLGEQYF TGCGCCAGCAGCGAGGACAGACTAGGCGAGCAGTACTTC
TRBJ1-5 - - TRBV24-1 CATSEGLLSNQPQHF TGTGCCACCAGCGAGGGGCTTCTTAGCAATCAGCCCCAGCATTTT
TRBJ2-7 many - TRBV21-1 CAAHKNYEQYF TGTGCCGCCCACAAGAATTACGAGCAGTACTTC
TRBJ1-5 - - TRBV7-9 CASSSTWGPQHF TGTGCCAGCAGCTCCACCTGGGGGCCCCAGCATTTT
TRBJ2-3 - TRBD2 TRBV7-8 CASSLQSGATDTQYF TGTGCCAGCAGCTTACAGAGCGGGGCCACAGATACGCAGTATTTT
TRBJ1-5 - - TRBV15 CATSRVGTNNQPQHF TGTGCCACCAGCAGAGTGGGGACAAACAATCAGCCCCAGCATTTT
TRBJ2-1 - TRBD1 TRBV11-1 CASSLLTGGLYNEQFF TGTGCCAGCAGCTTGTTGACAGGGGGTCTTTACAATGAGCAGTTCTTC
TRBJ2-3 - TRBD1 TRBV20-1 CSARDGDRGSTDTQYF TGCAGTGCTAGAGATGGAGACAGGGGGAGCACAGATACGCAGTATTTT
TRBJ1-2 few - TRBV7-2 CASSSDPRVHYGYTF TGTGCCAGCAGCTCCGACCCGCGGGTTCACTATGGCTACACCTTC
TRBJ1-1 few - TRBV9 CASSVVANTEAFF TGTGCCAGCAGCGTAGTGGCGAACACTGAAGCTTTCTTT
TRBJ2-7 many - TRBV30 CAWKWFGSYEQYF TGTGCCTGGAAATGGTTCGGCTCCTACGAGCAGTACTTC
TRBJ1-5 many - TRBV27 CASSHRDSNQPQHF TGTGCCAGCAGTCATAGGGATAGCAATCAGCCCCAGCATTTT
TRBJ2-4 many TRBD1 TRBV11-2 CASSQIRGPAENIQYF TGTGCCAGCAGCCAGATCAGGGGGCCGGCGGAAAACATTCAGTACTTC
TRBJ1-1 few - TRBV20-1 CSARDQGMNTEAFF TGCAGTGCTAGAGATCAGGGGATGAACACTGAAGCTTTCTTT
TRBJ1-1 - TRBD1 TRBV29-1 CSADRAVNTEAFF TGCAGCGCTGACAGGGCCGTGAACACTGAAGCTTTCTTT
TRBJ1-6 - - TRBV20-1 CSAPQGNGSPLHF TGTAGTGCTCCGCAGGGGAACGGTTCACCCCTCCACTTT
TRBJ1-2 many - TRBV9 CATRRGFHGYTF TGTGCCACCCGTCGGGGATTCCATGGCTACACCTTC
TRBJ2-2 - - TRBV20-1 CSARKDAGELFF TGCAGTGCTAGGAAGGACGCCGGGGAGCTGTTTTTT
TRBJ1-2 - - TRBV6-5 CASSYLSRQGGYTF TGTGCCAGCAGTTACTTATCGAGACAAGGTGGCTACACCTTC
TRBJ1-4 - - TRBV7-2 CASSSSSGGAREKLFF TGTGCCAGCAGCTCCTCCAGTGGGGGAGCGAGGGAAAAACTGTTTTTT
TRBJ2-2 few TRBD2 TRBV5-1 CASRSGLANTGELFF TGCGCCAGCAGATCAGGACTAGCGAACACCGGGGAGCTGTTTTTT
TRBJ2-1 few - TRBV6-6 CASSYPIKQGFHNEQFF TGTGCCAGCAGTTACCCGATTAAACAGGGCTTCCACAATGAGCAGTTCTTC
TRBJ2-1 - TRBD1 TRBV10-3 CAIGTGAYNEQFF TGTGCCATCGGGACAGGGGCCTACAATGAGCAGTTCTTC